The entry below gives a single T cell receptor beta chain sequence along with its context. Its binding antigen is unknown. No much larger clonotype is one base removed from it; base qualities were not supplied. A single peripheral blood draw of 90 to 150 mL on average was collected from each donor into heparinised tubes. Naive, central memory, regulatory and stem cell-like memory CD4+ T cells were sorted on a BD FACSAria II using a panel including CD45RO, CCR7, CD25, CD127, CD95 and CD27. All sorted populations exceeded 95% purity. PBMCs were isolated immediately by Lymphoprep density gradient centrifugation and stained directly without culture. So that batch effects would be minimized, each experiment stained and sorted samples in pairs, pairing one healthy donor with one patient. The data belong to a study of beta chain features in type 1 diabetes (dated by TCRdb to between 2017 and 2018). With respect to the entire study: Patients and healthy donors did not differ in mean age, gender distribution, total cell number or subset yield. A total of some 100,000,000 sorted cells were examined across all samples, and a strong correlation was observed between cell number per subset and RNA yield. Naive and central memory subsets were obtained from all 30 or so donors, but regulatory and stem cell-like memory subsets were isolated from only 8 patients and roughly eight healthy donors. The study compared TCRB repertoires of sorted circulating CD4+ T cell subsets between recently diagnosed type 1 diabetes patients and matched healthy donors. Results and caveats for the whole study, not just this receptor: Naive, central memory and regulatory TCRB repertoires appeared to be more similar among patients than among healthy donors. Because cDNA was sequenced instead of genomic DNA, activated cells with high expression could be over-represented, although the groups did not differ in activation or CD3 levels. Only small numbers of individuals were included in the HLA sub-analyses, which left unresolved whether HLA type had any influence on TCRB rearrangement. Shorter templates might have been favored by PCR, but patient and control samples were amplified and corrected together, so both groups would have been affected equally by any skew. At VDJ recombination sites, type 1 diabetes patients had fewer insertions and more deleted nucleotides, which implies abnormalities in thymic rearrangement. Type 1 diabetes patients showed a moderate but significant shortening of TCRB CDR3 length in all four CD4+ subsets.

All of the isolated RNA was reverse transcribed with the High Capacity cDNA Reverse Transcription Kit, so expressed TCRB transcripts were sequenced. Deep immunoSEQ sequencing was applied to naive, central memory and regulatory T cell samples, giving an average of roughly 3.5 million total reads per sample. After sorted cells were lysed in RLT buffer, RNA was extracted with DNase-treated RNeasy Micro or Mini kits, with the choice depending on cell number. Each cell subset was processed separately to prevent cross-contamination, with patient and healthy donor samples processed together. The immunoSEQ multiplex PCR was used to amplify TCRB sequences from cDNA, yielding 87-bp fragments that span the CDR3 region. The amplicons were sequenced using the Illumina HiSeq platform. In the authors' own workflow: Synthetic template baselines were used to correct PCR bias computationally, reads within Hamming distance 2 were collapsed together, and singletons that could not be merged were discarded. Reads were aligned to IMGT to assign V, D and J genes, CDR3 length, and insertions or deletions at six rearrangement sites. Within each subset, clonotype counts were normalized to sorted cell number, after which true diversity and Gini coefficients were computed with the tcR R package. The overlap coefficient, calculated on TCRB nucleotide sequences, was used to measure repertoire sharing. TCRdb retrieved this table from immuneACCESS and kept in-frame rearrangements only. Not all clones are present; in checked studies, unresolved V genes account for under half, and no reason is known for the remainder. The D gene and trimming were derived from the DNA, and the V and J assignments and clone size from that table. In all, the sample holds about 190,000 clones, and about 8% of those were seen once. The leading ten clones occupy 0.94% of the sample.

Including cysteine and phenylalanine, the CDR3 has 13 amino acids. Only the CDR3 part of the read is kept: 39 bases, read in frame from the first base. V is shortened by 5 bases, J by 1 base, and the region joining them spans 9 bases. CDR1 KGHSH and CDR2 LQKENI were looked up in the germline V gene. The origin of this receptor is a woman in her forties with type 1 diabetes. The receptor chain draws on TRBV18 and TRBJ2-7; the D gene assignment is ambiguous. Sequencing was done on a sample of central memory CD4+ T cells from blood. The CDR3 corresponds to CASSSGSSYEQYF. The sequenced DNA is TGTGCCAGCTCATCCGGTTCATCCTACGAGCAGTACTTC.